The present TCR beta chain was sequenced within a study of Tregs in tolerant kidney transplant recipients (dated by TCRdb to the late 2010s). Regarding the research as a whole: TCRbeta sequencing was used in the study to identify donor-specific regulatory T cells before combined kidney and bone marrow transplantation, and the identified cells were then tracked after transplant. In a few healthy controls, several methods of expanding Tregs specific for an allogeneic donor were compared by TCRbeta repertoire sequencing.

The CDR3 sequence holds 16 residues, the cysteine and phenylalanine included. This entry keeps only the CDR3 DNA: 48 bases, framed from base 1. CDR1 and CDR2, per the germline V gene, are SGHAT and FQNNGV. Between the V and J ends, shortened by 1 base and 2 bases respectively, the junction contains 15 bases. Thawed PBMCs were FACS-sorted into unstimulated Tregs (CD4+CD25+CD127-), CD4+ non-Tregs (CD4+CD25-), CD4 cells and CD8 cells. Healthy control blood came either as purchased buffy coats or from healthy volunteers. Healthy control blood was processed to PBMCs with a Ficoll density gradient and then cryopreserved, whereas patient PBMCs were collected both before and after transplant. About this clone: Its antigen remains undetermined. Nothing much larger sits one base from this clone, and base qualities are not available.

For TCRbeta CDR3 sequencing, genomic DNA was extracted from sorted cells using the QIAGEN DNeasy Blood and Tissue Kit. High-throughput TCRbeta CDR3 sequencing, which included PCR amplification with bias correction and internal controls, was done commercially through immunoSEQ. The original methods were these. A unique productive TCRbeta sequence was defined by the CDR3 nucleotide sequence when primers matched, and otherwise by the CDR3 amino acid sequence together with the Vbeta and Jbeta genes. Sorting error was corrected by removing sequences shared between sorted populations at a frequency ratio of 2:1 or less, and the remaining shared sequences were assigned to the higher population. Sequences were defined as donor-reactive when expanded at least 5-fold in CFSE-low cells versus unstimulated cells and present at a frequency of at least 0.01% in CFSE-low cells. Jensen-Shannon divergence calculated on the top 100 TCRbeta sequences ranked by frequency was used to measure repertoire divergence. For samples with multiple sequencing runs, sorting error was corrected in each run separately before the runs were combined. In TCRdb, the immuneACCESS table is reduced to in-frame sequences with V and J assigned. These tables do not hold every clone; where another copy was compared, an unresolved V gene accounts for under half, and the others remain unexplained. V and J calls and clone size are those listed in that table; D and trimming were worked out from the DNA. This sample gives around 52,000 clones in total; around 83% of them show up just once. Of the sample, under 6.5% falls within the top ten clones.

What the study reported, not specific to this receptor: The study was limited by small patient numbers, and the findings need validation in larger populations and under other immunosuppression protocols. Biological reproducibility was not directly assessed, although technical replication error appeared to be minimal. Expanding Tregs with activated donor B cells appeared to identify the most biologically relevant and donor-specific TCRbeta repertoire.

The rearrangement combines TRBV11-2 with TRBJ2-7; TRBD2 might be the D gene, on 7 matching bases. The sequencing input was CD4+ T cells from blood. This receptor was obtained from a human donor in good health. The CDR3 protein sequence reads: CASSLGGGGLPYEQYF. The DNA sequence is given as TGTGCCAGCAGCTTAGGTGGGGGGGGCCTTCCCTACGAGCAGTACTTC.